This TCR beta chain was sequenced for a study of radiotherapy plus CTLA-4 blockade in lung cancer. The study's findings and limits: There was expansion of tumor-derived TCR clones in blood after radiotherapy plus ipilimumab. The best prediction of response reportedly came from early blood T cell clone dynamics, with interferon-beta.

For this clone: Antigen specificity is unknown.

The method was immunoSEQ multiplex PCR; TCRdb's version includes in-frame clones alone and lacks a portion of them. The sample lists about 70,000 clones, roughly four fifths occurring once. The clonotype was recovered from a human donor with non-small cell lung cancer whose response to radiotherapy plus ipilimumab could not be evaluated. Some clones in this sample may be carry-over from other donors' samples. Sequencing used peripheral blood, obtained from a patient treated with radiotherapy plus ipilimumab.

CDR3 amino acids: CASSLTTLEETQYF. The CDR3 DNA follows: TGTGCCAGCAGTTTGACTACACTCGAAGAGACCCAGTACTTC. V gene TRBV2 combines with J gene TRBJ2-5; maybe TRBD2 (5 bases). Trimming took 5 bases from V and 3 from J, leaving 13 bases between them. The germline V gene has CDR1 SNHLY and CDR2 FYNNEI. The CDR3 length is 14 residues.